This is a list of T cell receptor beta chains from one sample in a study of long-term antiretroviral therapy in people with HIV. Sequenced by immunoSEQ multiplex PCR; TCRdb stores in-frame clones only, minus some. The sample yields about 27,000 clones, roughly 85% seen once. Sequencing was performed on unsorted PBMCs, taken 0.8 years before starting antiretroviral therapy. Receptors were obtained from a man between 18 and 29 years old with HIV. CDR3s include the opening cysteine and the closing phenylalanine or tryptophan. D genes are given only for firm matches. Clone size is stated in some rows and not others, as once, few, many or a class when expanded.

j_call,clone_size,v_call,d_call,cdr3_aa,cdr3_nt
TRBJ2-2,-,TRBV6-4,TRBD2,CASSAGGELNTGELFF,TGTGCCAGCAGTGCGGGGGGGGAATTGAACACCGGGGAGCTGTTTTTT
TRBJ2-1,-,TRBV7-8,-,CASSLAVVGNEQFF,TGTGCCAGCAGCTTAGCGGTCGTGGGGAATGAGCAGTTCTTC
TRBJ2-7,-,TRBV6-1,TRBD2,CASSGLADYEQYF,TGTGCCAGCAGTGGGCTAGCGGACTACGAGCAGTACTTC
TRBJ1-2,once,TRBV6-5,-,CASSWAGIDGYTF,TGTGCCAGCAGTTGGGCAGGGATCGATGGCTACACCTTC
TRBJ2-5,-,TRBV19,TRBD1,CASSIGQGRKETQYF,TGTGCCAGTAGTATCGGACAGGGACGGAAAGAGACCCAGTACTTC
TRBJ2-3,-,TRBV28,TRBD2,CASSFIGGGHTQYF,TGTGCCAGCAGTTTTATCGGGGGGGGACATACGCAGTATTTT
TRBJ2-3,-,TRBV5-4,TRBD1,CASSLRTGITDTQYF,TGTGCCAGCAGCTTGCGGACAGGGATCACAGATACGCAGTATTTT
TRBJ2-7,once,TRBV7-5,-,CARSLSPVTGEQYF,TGTGCCAGAAGCTTAAGTCCGGTTACGGGGGAGCAGTACTTC
TRBJ2-2,-,TRBV2,TRBD2,CASVGLAGANTGELFF,TGTGCCAGCGTGGGACTAGCGGGGGCGAACACCGGGGAGCTGTTTTTT
TRBJ2-7,-,TRBV6-6,-,CASSPPGNYEQYF,TGTGCCAGCAGTCCCCCCGGGAATTACGAGCAGTACTTC
TRBJ1-5,-,TRBV5-5,TRBD1,CASSPDRGRNQPQHF,TGTGCCAGCAGCCCAGACAGGGGCCGCAATCAGCCCCAGCATTTT
TRBJ1-2,-,TRBV7-2,TRBD1,CASSVSRGQALYGYTF,TGTGCCAGCAGCGTCTCAAGGGGACAGGCACTCTATGGCTACACCTTC
TRBJ2-7,-,TRBV30,-,CAWSVSLSYEQYF,TGTGCCTGGAGTGTTTCGCTGAGCTACGAGCAGTACTTC
TRBJ2-5,-,TRBV5-1,TRBD2,CASSEGLAGVETQYF,TGCGCCAGCAGCGAAGGACTAGCGGGAGTGGAGACCCAGTACTTC
TRBJ1-3,-,TRBV15,-,CATSRDLAASGNTIYF,TGTGCCACCAGCAGAGATCTGGCAGCCTCTGGAAACACCATATATTTT
TRBJ1-1,-,TRBV4-2,-,CASSQVVQGGTEAFF,TGTGCCAGCAGCCAAGTGGTTCAGGGCGGGACTGAAGCTTTCTTT
TRBJ1-2,-,TRBV6-6,TRBD1,CASSYSAPGGIGYTF,TGTGCCAGCAGTTACTCGGCCCCAGGGGGAATTGGCTACACCTTC
TRBJ2-1,-,TRBV29-1,-,CSVGQVIFGEQFF,TGCAGCGTTGGACAGGTGATTTTTGGTGAGCAGTTCTTC
TRBJ1-1,-,TRBV7-9,-,CASSHSYPQRSGGGTEAFF,TGTGCCAGCAGTCATTCGTATCCCCAACGAAGCGGAGGAGGCACTGAAGCTTTCTTT